This T cell receptor (beta chain) is from a study of control samples from healthy donors and cancer patients. The ends were cut back, 0 bases at V and 3 bases at J, with 11 bases in the middle. The CDR3 runs to 15 residues. Germline CDR1 MNHEY, CDR2 SMNVEV (reference sequence). Here immunoSEQ multiplex PCR was the method, and the copy in TCRdb shows in-frame clones only, minus some. The sample lists 150,000 to 200,000 clones; 85% to 90% were seen once. The TCR sequence derives from a woman aged 25 to 39 in good health. The chain recombines TRBV27 with TRBJ2-5; D gene unclear. The sequencing sample was made of blood. The CDR3 DNA sequence: TGTGCCAGCAGTTTATCGTGGGCAGGAGAAGAGACCCAGTACTTC. Encoded protein: CASSLSWAGEETQYF.